The present TCR beta chain was sequenced within a study of shared clonotypes between healthy human individuals. The protocol was immunoSEQ multiplex PCR, while the TCRdb copy is restricted to in-frame clones and leaves out a portion. The repertoire holds approximately 100,000 clones, with roughly two thirds as singletons. CDR3 length: 15 amino acids. After removal of 1 base from V and 6 bases from J, the junction contained 1 base not matched to a gene. From germline, CDR1 is SGHTA and CDR2 FQGNSA. This chain links TRBV7-2 with TRBJ2-1, with 12 positions matching TRBD2. Sequences were obtained from memory CD8+ T cells sorted from blood. Subset indicated: CD45RO+ cells pooled with CCR7-negative TemRA cells. The sequence was collected from a man in his thirties or forties in good health. The DNA of the CDR3 is TGTGCCAGCAGCTTAGGGACTAGCGGGACCAATGAGCAGTTCTTC. This gives the protein CASSLGTSGTNEQFF.